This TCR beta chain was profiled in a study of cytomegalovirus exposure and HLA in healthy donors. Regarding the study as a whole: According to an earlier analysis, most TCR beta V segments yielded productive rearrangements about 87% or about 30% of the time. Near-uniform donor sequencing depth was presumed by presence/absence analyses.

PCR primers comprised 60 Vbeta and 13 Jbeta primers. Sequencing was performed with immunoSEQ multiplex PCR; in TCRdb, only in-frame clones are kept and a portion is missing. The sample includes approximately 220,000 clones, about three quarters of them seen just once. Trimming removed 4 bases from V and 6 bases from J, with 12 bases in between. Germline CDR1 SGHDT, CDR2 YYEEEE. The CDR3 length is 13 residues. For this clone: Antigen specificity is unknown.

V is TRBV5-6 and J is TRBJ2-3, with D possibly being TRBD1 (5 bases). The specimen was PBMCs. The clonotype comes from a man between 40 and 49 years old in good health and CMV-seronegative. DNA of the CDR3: TGTGCCAGCAGCCTTGATGGGGCGGATACGCAGTATTTT. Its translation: CASSLDGADTQYF.